This TCR beta chain is from a study of T-cell memory formation after mild COVID-19 (dated by TCRdb to about 2021). Regarding the complete study: TCR sequence clusters from the two donors were largely donor specific. The cohort was made up of two young adult volunteers, one female and one male, who were previously healthy. In two donors, T-cell clones that expanded and contracted after mild COVID-19 were tracked by sequencing TCRalpha and TCRbeta repertoires over time.

This clonotype was counted at least ten times. The antigen this receptor binds is unknown. No much larger clonotype is one base removed from it; base qualities were not supplied. Overall study results and their limits: Only a couple of mild cases were covered by the study, and larger cohorts that include severe cases with pre-infection samples were considered necessary. The second-wave clones that peaked on day 37 were not confirmed to be SARS-CoV-2 specific. Some responding clones were detected in pre-infection memory, suggesting pre-existing cross-reactive memory T cells joined the SARS-CoV-2 response. Contracting CD4+ clones turned up mainly in the CM and EM memory subsets, whereas EMRA was where CD8+ clones were enriched. Clones that contracted from day 15 to 85 showed balanced CD4/CD8 phenotypes, whereas a second wave of clones that expanded from day 15 to 37 leaned towards CD4+.

The junction carries 10 bases between V and J, which are trimmed by 0 bases and 0 bases respectively. The CDR3 contains 16 residues, cysteine and phenylalanine counted. Only the CDR3 part of the read is kept: 48 bases, read in frame from the first base. The germline V gene specifies LGHNA as CDR1 and YNFKEQ as CDR2. PBMCs were isolated by Ficoll-Paque density gradient centrifugation. The sample was run on an Illumina NovaSeq 6000. TCRalpha and TCRbeta cDNA libraries were built by 5'RACE with constant-segment primers, adding sample barcodes and unique molecular identifiers. RNA was extracted from every sample with Trizol reagent. Amplification of the libraries took two PCR steps, and the second step added a second sample barcode plus Illumina TruSeq adapters. Sequencing of libraries was performed on an Illumina NovaSeq with 2 x 150 bp paired-end reads. The source study handled its data this way. The reads were demultiplexed and collapsed into UMI-guided consensus sequences using migec v1.2.7. Using mixcr v2.1.11, the UMI consensuses were aligned to TRA and TRB V and J templates and assembled into clonotypes. Expanded or contracted clonotypes were those called significant by both edgeR and NoisET, with noise models trained on biological replicates. For edgeR calls, a false discovery rate-adjusted p below 0.01 and a log2 fold-change threshold of 1 were applied. PCA with hierarchical clustering of max-normalized trajectories of the 1000 most abundant clonotypes was used as exploratory dynamics analysis. The CD4 or CD8 phenotype of responding clones was assigned using the separately sequenced CD4+ and CD8+ repertoires. The public reads were reprocessed in TCRdb via fastp at Q25 and MiXCR, keeping in-frame beta chains. All rows with the same CDR3 protein become a single entry with the most common DNA and genes. V and J calls and clone size were set by TCRdb, not the authors. The sample records roughly 370,000 distinct CDR3 sequences, 15% to 20% of which are singletons. Jointly, the top ten make up about a fifth of the sample.

Specimen: PBMCs or a T cell subset sorted from them (not recorded which). This clonotype was obtained from a man aged 18 to 30 who had mild COVID-19 (a few samples of this study predate the infection). The sample titles of this study are shuffled in the database, so cell type and time point are left out; the donor was told from shared clones. The sequence joins TRBV4-2 to TRBJ2-3; the D assignment is uncertain and may be TRBD1 or TRBD2, with 5 bases supporting each. At the DNA level, the sequence is TGTGCCAGCAGCCAAGAGGGACGGTCTAGCACAGATACGCAGTATTTT. It codes for CASSQEGRSSTDTQYF.